A single T cell receptor (beta chain) is shown here with its context. Its antigen remains unidentified. This sample was taken from a study of shared clonotypes between healthy human individuals. Across the whole study: The people who gave samples were a couple of women and a few men aged 18 to 49.

From germline, CDR1 is ENHRY and CDR2 SYGVKD. Trimming shortened V by 6 bases and J by 0 bases, and 11 bases separated the two germline ends. The CDR3 runs to 14 residues. The naive CD8 population came from CD45RO-negative cells selected for CCR7, without terminally differentiated effector memory CD45RA+ cells. Findings of the study overall: Compared with clonotypes that all four donors shared, non-shared clonotypes had lower generation probabilities. Rarefaction analysis demonstrated incomplete sorted-subset sequencing notwithstanding large depth.

In the study's own analysis: ImmunoSEQ output held junction-only sequences without quality scores, so filtering differed. TCRdb keeps only in-frame clones here, not all; method: immunoSEQ multiplex PCR. The V and J calls and clone size are taken from that table; D and trimming were inferred from the DNA. In the table there are around 2,100,000 clones, less than 95% of which are singletons. The TCR originated in a young man in good health. The gene calls are TRBV10-3 and TRBJ1-2, with D hard to call. Sequencing was carried out using naive CD8+ T cells sorted from blood. The CDR3 reads CAISSIGANYGYTF. CDR3 sequence (DNA): TGTGCCATCAGCTCCATCGGGGCTAACTATGGCTACACCTTC.